The 31 T cell receptor beta chains presented below share a single source sample, sequenced in a study of blood T cell repertoires in COVID-19 (dated by TCRdb to about 2020). The method behind the library was the immunoSEQ multiplex PCR assay. TCRdb re-hosts the immuneACCESS table, in-frame sequences only. Its copies lack some clones; in the studies checked, an unresolved V gene accounts for under half of them, and the cause for the rest is not known. Recorded for this sample are 150,000 to 200,000 clones; roughly four fifths of them occurred a single time. The ten largest account for under 7.5% of the sample. Specimen: peripheral blood. The receptors here all came from a woman between 40 and 50 years old with acute or convalescent COVID-19.

This chain joins TRBV24-1 and TRBJ2-5, with a possible D match to TRBD2 (5 bases). CDR3 length: 15 residues. V was trimmed by 3 bases and J by 5 bases, leaving 15 bases between them. Germline assignment: CDR1 KGHDR and CDR2 SFDVKD. The CDR3 is CATSDLTERGETQYF. The CDR3 DNA reads as TGTGCCACCAGTGATCTGACGGAGCGAGGGGAGACCCAGTACTTC.

V and J are TRBV7-3 and TRBJ2-1; 9 nucleotides line up with TRBD2. This CDR3 is 15 amino acids long. Germline CDR1 SGHTA, CDR2 FQGTGA. J was trimmed by 8 bases and V by 3 bases; bases with no gene match: 8. CDR3 residues: CASSLREGSVDEQFF. The CDR3 DNA is TGTGCCAGCAGCTTGCGGGAGGGTTCCGTCGATGAGCAGTTCTTC.

This chain joins TRBV19 and TRBJ2-7; 7 bases map to TRBD2. Germline CDR1 is LNHDA and CDR2 is SQIVND (reference sequence). The ends lost 5 bases at V and 5 bases at J; junction bases unmatched: 9. This CDR3 is built from 14 residues. The CDR3 loop is CASSAYGTKNEQYF. CDR3 DNA: TGTGCCAGTAGTGCATACGGGACTAAAAACGAGCAGTACTTC.

V gene TRBV27 combines with J gene TRBJ2-7; D is possibly TRBD1 (6 bases). Germline V gives CDR1 MNHEY, CDR2 SMNVEV (reference sequence). V dropped 5 bases and J dropped 3 bases, with 14 bases sitting between them. This CDR3 is built from 14 residues. CDR3 sequence: CASSERGSIYEQYF. In DNA, the CDR3 is TGTGCCAGCAGTGAAAGGGGGAGTATCTACGAGCAGTACTTC.

The sample holds one count of this clone. This chain connects TRBV28 to TRBJ2-6; the D gene is possibly TRBD1 (6 bases). CDR3 length: 20 amino acids. Germline CDR1 is MDHEN and CDR2 is SYDVKM. Trimming took 4 bases from V and 0 from J, leaving 22 bases between them. The CDR3 sequence: CASSYFSGTSPASGANVLTF. In nucleotides, the CDR3 is TGTGCCAGCAGTTACTTCTCTGGGACAAGCCCTGCCTCTGGGGCCAACGTCCTGACTTTC.

The V call is TRBV5-4, the J call TRBJ1-2, with TRBD1 identical over 8 bases. Germline-derived CDR1 and CDR2 are SGHNT and YYREEE (reference sequence). The V segment lost 0 bases and the J segment 8 bases; nucleotides outside the gene matches: 12. The CDR3 totals 16 residues. The CDR3 region is CASSLAGGSLIGGYTF. The CDR3 coding sequence is TGTGCCAGCAGCTTGGCAGGGGGCTCTCTTATAGGCGGCTACACCTTC.

The rearrangement links TRBV28 to TRBJ2-5; possibly TRBD2 for D (6 bases). V lost 4 bases to trimming and J lost 5 bases, with 17 bases between them. Germline lookup yields CDR1 MDHEN and CDR2 SYDVKM. The CDR3 contains 15 residues. Here the CDR3 reads CASSWDLATRETQYF. The CDR3 coding sequence is TGTGCCAGCAGTTGGGACCTAGCGACACGGGAGACCCAGTACTTC.

This chain joins TRBV5-4 and TRBJ1-2, with 8 nucleotides matching TRBD1. Germline V gene lookup returns CDR1 SGHNT and CDR2 YYREEE (reference sequence). The length of the CDR3 is 16 residues. With 0 bases clipped from V and 6 bases from J, the junction kept 10 bases outside the gene matches. CDR3 region: CASSLDSGRGLNGYTF. DNA of the CDR3: TGTGCCAGCAGCTTGGATTCAGGCAGGGGGCTTAATGGCTACACCTTC.

In its sample, this clone was seen once. The chain joins TRBV25-1 to TRBJ2-1, with 15 bases fitting TRBD2. J was trimmed by 4 bases and V by 8 bases; bases with no gene match: 0. Germline values: CDR1 MGHDK, CDR2 SYGVNS. There are 14 residues in the CDR3. CDR3 nucleotides: TGTGCCAGCGGGACTAGCGGGAGGTACAATGAGCAGTTCTTC. Encoded protein: CASGTSGRYNEQFF. Looking up the rest from reference TRBV25-1 and TRBJ2-1 gives the full variable domain: EADIYQTPRYLVIGTGKKITLECSQTMGHDKMYWYQQDPGMELHLIHYSYGVNSTEKGDLSSESTVSRIRTEHFPLTLESARPSHTSQYLCASGTSGRYNEQFFGPGTRLTVL.

V usage is TRBV7-9 and J usage is TRBJ2-3; perhaps TRBD2 as D (5 bases). V lost 1 base and J 5 bases, leaving 7 bases between the germline ends. Germline V CDR1 and CDR2: SEHNR, FQNEAQ (reference sequence). The CDR3 is made up of 13 amino acids. The DNA of the CDR3 is TGTGCCAGCAGCTTAGGAGGGAGAGATACGCAGTATTTT. Its translation is CASSLGGRDTQYF. The full variable domain, in which reference TRBV7-9 and TRBJ2-3 provide the parts outside the CDR3, is DTGVSQNPRHKITKRGQNVTFRCDPISEHNRLYWYRQTLGQGPEFLTYFQNEAQLEKSRLLSDRFSAERPKGSFSTLEIQRTEQGDSAMYLCASSLGGRDTQYFGPGTRLTVL.

This rearrangement joins TRBV5-4 to TRBJ1-4; TRBD1 aligns across 7 bases. Germline V lookup: CDR1 SGHNT, CDR2 YYREEE (reference sequence). The trim removed 0 bases at V and 7 bases at J, leaving 6 bases unmatched. CDR3 length equals 15 residues. The CDR3 spells CASSLGTGEAEKLFF. CDR3 sequence (DNA): TGTGCCAGCAGCTTGGGGACAGGTGAGGCTGAAAAACTGTTTTTT.

This clone was recorded only once. This sequence joins TRBV11-2 and TRBJ2-2; 9 bases match TRBD2. Germline CDR1 reads SGHAT; CDR2 reads FQNNGV. The CDR3 is 17 residues long. Trimming took 0 bases from V and 7 from J; bases not matched to a gene: 9. The CDR3 sequence: CASSLDRLAGRVGELFF. Written as DNA, the CDR3 is TGTGCCAGCAGCTTAGATCGGCTAGCGGGGAGGGTCGGGGAGCTGTTTTTT. The full variable domain, its missing parts supplied by reference TRBV11-2 and TRBJ2-2, is EAGVAQSPRYKIIEKRQSVAFWCNPISGHATLYWYQQILGQGPKLLIQFQNNGVVDDSQLPKDRFSAERLKGVDSTLKIQPAKLEDSAVYLCASSLDRLAGRVGELFFGEGSRLTVL.

The chain combines TRBV28 with TRBJ1-5; TRBD1 matches at 10 bases. The V segment lost 2 bases and the J segment 7 bases; nucleotides outside the gene matches: 5. CDR1 is MDHEN, CDR2 SYDVKM, per germline. The CDR3 is 15 residues long. The CDR3 loop is CASSLGTGARQPQHF. DNA of the CDR3: TGTGCCAGCAGTTTAGGGACAGGGGCTAGGCAGCCCCAGCATTTT.

The chain carries TRBV5-1 and TRBJ2-2; 9 bases are shared with TRBD2. Germline assignment: CDR1 SGHRS and CDR2 YFSETQ. V was clipped by 4 bases and J by 1 base; unmatched bases: 2. The CDR3 runs 15 residues. The CDR3 DNA sequence: TGCGCCAGCAGCGTTAGCGGGGGGAACACCGGGGAGCTGTTTTTT. This encodes CASSVSGGNTGELFF.

The V call is TRBV2, the J call TRBJ2-1, with 8 positions matching TRBD2. The CDR3 sequence is 13 residues long. In germline, CDR1 is SNHLY, CDR2 FYNNEI. Germline trimming cut 9 bases from V and 4 bases from J; bases unmatched to any gene: 5. The CDR3 nucleotides read TGTGCCAGGAGGCGGGGGGCTTACAATGAGCAGTTCTTC. Translation: CARRRGAYNEQFF. The variable domain in full, completed from reference TRBV2 and TRBJ2-1, reads EPEVTQTPSHQVTQMGQEVILRCVPISNHLYFYWYRQILGQKVEFLVSFYNNEISEKSEIFDDQFSVERPDGSNFTLKIRSTKLEDSAMYFCARRRGAYNEQFFGPGTRLTVL.

This clone has more than one count but fewer than ten. The chain combines TRBV28 with TRBJ1-1; 8 positions match TRBD1. This CDR3 has 12 residues. The germline V gene encodes CDR1 MDHEN and CDR2 SYDVKM. The J segment lost 4 bases and the V segment lost 8 bases, leaving 3 bases of the junction unmatched. In DNA form, the CDR3 reads TGTGCCAGCTCCACAGGGGGCACTGAAGCTTTCTTT. Its translation is CASSTGGTEAFF.

The chain carries TRBV5-1 and TRBJ2-3; D unresolved. This CDR3 region has 12 residues. CDR1 and CDR2 from the germline V gene are SGHRS and YFSETQ. V lost 1 base to trimming and J lost 4 bases, with 4 bases between them. The CDR3: CASSLYSDTQYF. The CDR3 nucleotides are TGCGCCAGCAGCTTGTACTCAGATACGCAGTATTTT.

The V call is TRBV20-1, the J call TRBJ1-2; D is uncertain. The CDR3 totals 11 residues. The germline V gene has CDR1 DFQATT and CDR2 SNEGSKA (reference sequence). CDR3: CSAGRNYGYTF. CDR3 DNA sequence: TGCAGCGCGGGCCGGAACTATGGCTACACCTTC.

The chain uses TRBV21-1 and TRBJ1-2; the listed D gene, TRBD1, was not tested against the DNA. TRBV21-1 is a documented pseudogene. The CDR3 spans 16 residues. The CDR3 protein is CASSKMGALEHYGYTF. DNA for the CDR3: TGTGCCAGCAGCAAAATGGGGGCGCTGGAGCACTATGGCTACACCTTC.

V gene TRBV7-3 combines with J gene TRBJ2-1; 8 nucleotides align to TRBD2. Per germline, CDR1 SGHTA and CDR2 FQGTGA. This CDR3 contains 15 residues. J gave up 4 bases and V 8 bases, and 10 bases lay outside the gene matches. CDR3 in DNA: TGTGCCAGCGGCCAGTTGGGCGGGGGGTACAATGAGCAGTTCTTC. It codes for CASGQLGGGYNEQFF. The whole variable domain, remainder taken from reference TRBV7-3 and TRBJ2-1, is GAGVSQTPSNKVTEKGKYVELRCDPISGHTALYWYRQSLGQGPEFLIYFQGTGAADDSGLPNDRFFAVRPEGSVSTLKIQRTERGDSAVYLCASGQLGGGYNEQFFGPGTRLTVL.

The chain joins TRBV7-2 to TRBJ2-5; 9 bases are shared with TRBD2. The CDR3 sequence is 17 residues long. After removal of 8 bases from V and 4 bases from J, the junction contained 17 bases not matched to a gene. Germline V gives CDR1 SGHTA, CDR2 FQGNSA. CDR3 DNA: TGTGCCAGCGGGGTTAGGGAGCGGGGGGCGGTCGGAGAGACCCAGTACTTC. It encodes CASGVRERGAVGETQYF. Full variable domain (rest looked up from reference TRBV7-2 and TRBJ2-5): GAGVSQSPSNKVTEKGKDVELRCDPISGHTALYWYRQSLGQGLEFLIYFQGNSAPDKSGLPSDRFSAERTGGSVSTLTIQRTQQEDSAVYLCASGVRERGAVGETQYFGPGTRLLVL.

CDR3 residues: CASSLGGVQPQHF. CDR3 bases: TGTGCCAGCAGCTTAGGCGGAGTGCAGCCCCAGCATTTT. The chain links TRBV5-4 to TRBJ1-5; D gene uncertain. Germline CDR1 is SGHNT and CDR2 is YYREEE (reference sequence). The V and J ends lost 2 bases and 7 bases respectively, with 10 bases between them. This CDR3 has 13 residues. Using reference TRBV5-4 and TRBJ1-5 for the parts outside the CDR3, the full variable domain is ETGVTQSPTHLIKTRGQQVTLRCSSQSGHNTVSWYQQALGQGPQFIFQYYREEENGRGNFPPRFSGLQFPNYSSELNVNALELDDSALYLCASSLGGVQPQHFGDGTRLSIL.

The V call is TRBV5-1, the J call TRBJ2-5, with TRBD1 identical over 9 bases. With 1 base clipped from V and 4 bases from J, the junction kept 5 bases outside the gene matches. CDR3 length equals 15 residues. CDR1 is SGHRS and CDR2 is YFSETQ in the germline V gene. The DNA for the CDR3 is TGCGCCAGCAGCTTGCGGACAGGGGAGGGAGAGACCCAGTACTTC. It specifies CASSLRTGEGETQYF.

This chain joins TRBV18 and TRBJ1-1; 10 positions agree with TRBD1. Unmatched junction bases numbered 1, after V lost 0 bases and J lost 6 bases. CDR1 and CDR2 (germline): KGHSH, LQKENI. There are 14 residues in the CDR3. CDR3 bases: TGTGCCAGCTCACCACCCGGACAGGGGGCTGAAGCTTTCTTT. Residues: CASSPPGQGAEAFF.

The J gene is TRBJ1-5, the V gene TRBV28; tentative D call: TRBD1 (6 bases). The CDR3 loop spans 15 amino acids. The germline V and J ends were trimmed by 6 bases and 4 bases, with 16 bases remaining between them. Germline CDR1 reads MDHEN; CDR2 reads SYDVKM. The CDR3 loop is CASSHPRGGNQPQHF. The CDR3 DNA reads TGTGCCAGCAGCCACCCAAGGGGGGGTAATCAGCCCCAGCATTTT. Full variable domain (rest looked up from reference TRBV28 and TRBJ1-5): DVKVTQSSRYLVKRTGEKVFLECVQDMDHENMFWYRQDPGLGLRLIYFSYDVKMKEKGDIPEGYSVSREKKERFSLILESASTNQTSMYLCASSHPRGGNQPQHFGDGTRLSIL.

The chain employs TRBV28 and TRBJ1-1; 7 bases agree with TRBD1. V lost 3 bases to trimming and J lost 8 bases; unmatched junction nucleotides: 15. This CDR3 is built from 16 residues. Germline assignment: CDR1 MDHEN and CDR2 SYDVKM. The CDR3 DNA reads as TGTGCCAGCAGTTTCCCCCTGGAGGGGGCTATGGTGGAAGCTTTCTTT. It codes for CASSFPLEGAMVEAFF.

J is TRBJ1-2 and V is TRBV27; the match to TRBD1 covers 9 bases. Germline V CDR1 and CDR2: MNHEY, SMNVEV (reference sequence). The CDR3 covers 15 residues. V gave up 8 bases and J gave up 3 bases; unmatched junction bases: 10. The CDR3 region is CASAVLQGAYYGYTF. In nucleotides, the CDR3 is TGTGCCAGCGCCGTCCTACAGGGGGCGTACTATGGCTACACCTTC.

The gene calls are TRBV1 and TRBJ2-5; TRBD2 is the table's D call and was not checked against the DNA. TRBV1 is assigned pseudogene status. This CDR3 contains 19 residues. In DNA form, the CDR3 reads TGCACCAGCAGCCCTCTAGTGGGGCCGGGACTAGCGGGGGAAGAGACCCAGTACTTC. Amino acid sequence: CTSSPLVGPGLAGEETQYF.

The V and J genes are TRBV6-5 and TRBJ1-2, with 7 bases that match TRBD1. This CDR3 is 14 amino acids long. CDR1 and CDR2 from the germline V gene are MNHEY and SVGAGI. V gave up 6 bases and J gave up 4 bases; unmatched junction bases: 8. The CDR3 DNA is TGTGCCAGCAGAGGAGCCGACAGGGCCTATGGCTACACCTTC. Translated: CASRGADRAYGYTF.

This chain joins TRBV28 and TRBJ2-7; tentative D call: TRBD2 (6 bases). The CDR3 consists of 11 residues. CDR1 and CDR2 (germline): MDHEN, SYDVKM. Between the trimmed V and J ends, which lost 8 bases and 4 bases, there was a span of 9 bases. The CDR3 is CASRGGYEQYF. CDR3 DNA sequence: TGTGCCAGCCGGGGAGGATACGAGCAGTACTTC.

V gene TRBV5-6 combines with J gene TRBJ1-1, with D perhaps matching TRBD1 (6 bases). This CDR3 has 15 amino acids. Germline lookup yields CDR1 SGHDT and CDR2 YYEEEE. V was shortened by 0 bases and J by 5 bases, with 14 bases between the two germline ends. The CDR3 is CASSLVQGLETEAFF. The CDR3 DNA sequence: TGTGCCAGCAGCTTGGTTCAGGGGCTGGAAACTGAAGCTTTCTTT.